These T cell receptor beta chains were read from a single sample in a study of CD8 T cells in ankylosing spondylitis. In TCRdb, the 5' RACE reads were re-called with MiXCR into one record per CDR3 protein. There are 200,000 to 250,000 distinct CDR3 sequences in the sample; around 17% occur only once, and about 42% lies in the top ten. Sequencing was carried out using blood, either unsorted or a sorted T cell fraction (not recorded which). These receptors originate from a male donor with ankylosing spondylitis. Both conserved end residues are part of each CDR3. Each record gives: V gene, D gene, J gene, clone size, CDR3 protein, CDR3 DNA. The D gene is left open where the match is weak. The listing skips clone size in some rows; elsewhere it reads once, few, many or a size class.

>TRBV20-1|NA|TRBJ1-1|few
CSARRDRSGEAFF
TGCAGTGCTAGGAGAGACAGGAGCGGTGAAGCTTTCTTT
>TRBV4-1|NA|TRBJ2-7|many
CASSQDRGYSYEQYF
TGCGCCAGCAGCCAAGACAGGGGATACTCCTACGAGCAGTACTTC
>TRBV25-1|NA|TRBJ1-2|few
CASSDSGEWYGYTF
TGTGCCAGCAGTGACTCGGGGGAATGGTATGGCTACACCTTC
>TRBV4-1|TRBD2|TRBJ2-5|few
CASSQVAGGLSETQYF
TGCGCCAGCAGCCAAGTGGCGGGAGGACTCTCAGAGACCCAGTACTTC
>TRBV2|NA|TRBJ2-7|NA
CASRPPGQPSSYEQYF
TGTGCCAGCAGACCCCCCGGACAGCCGAGCTCCTACGAGCAGTACTTC
>TRBV5-1|NA|TRBJ2-3|few
CASSLEGGVDTQYF
TGCGCCAGCAGCTTGGAGGGGGGTGTGGATACGCAGTATTTT
>TRBV12-3/TRBV12-4|NA|TRBJ2-7|many
CASSFGDGSYEQYF
TGTGCCAGCAGTTTCGGGGACGGATCCTACGAGCAGTACTTC
>TRBV6-1|NA|TRBJ2-1|few
CASSESEGLYNEQFF
TGTGCCAGCAGTGAAAGCGAGGGGCTATACAATGAGCAGTTCTTC
>TRBV19|NA|TRBJ2-2|NA
CASSIIGPGELFF
TGTGCCAGTAGTATAATAGGCCCCGGGGAGCTGTTTTTT
>TRBV4-2|TRBD2|TRBJ2-5|NA
CASSQGAGGEETQYF
TGTGCCAGCAGCCAAGGGGCGGGAGGTGAAGAGACCCAGTACTTC
>TRBV28|NA|TRBJ2-1|many
CASRLPGLNYNEQFF
TGTGCCAGCAGGCTCCCGGGACTTAACTACAATGAGCAGTTCTTC
>TRBV15|NA|TRBJ2-3|NA
CATSSRRSAATDTQYF
TGTGCCACCAGCTCTCGGCGGAGTGCGGCCACAGATACGCAGTATTTT
>TRBV7-2|TRBD1|TRBJ1-1|NA
CASSLPGTGRGTEAFF
TGTGCCAGCAGCTTACCCGGGACAGGGAGAGGCACTGAAGCTTTCTTT
>TRBV5-6|NA|TRBJ2-1|few
CASSYDRTDYNEQFF
TGTGCCAGCAGCTACGATCGGACAGACTACAATGAGCAGTTCTTC
>TRBV11-2|NA|TRBJ2-5|few
CASSLTVETQYF
TGTGCCAGCAGCTTGACGGTGGAGACCCAGTACTTC
>TRBV5-1|TRBD1|TRBJ1-1|few
CASSYFRGSTEAFF
TGCGCCAGCAGCTACTTCAGGGGGAGTACTGAAGCTTTCTTT
>TRBV4-1|NA|TRBJ2-1|few
CASSQVQGTTSYNEQFF
TGCGCCAGCAGCCAAGTCCAGGGGACCACCTCCTACAATGAGCAGTTCTTC
>TRBV20-1|TRBD1|TRBJ2-3|NA
CSARAVSHLLDTGEGTDTQYF
TGCAGTGCTAGAGCTGTGTCGCATCTTCTTGATACAGGGGAAGGCACAGATACGCAGTATTTT
>TRBV9|TRBD2|TRBJ2-1|few
CASSPSSGSFGDNEQFF
TGTGCCAGCAGCCCCTCTAGCGGGAGCTTCGGCGACAATGAGCAGTTCTTC
>TRBV6-1|NA|TRBJ2-7|few
CASRHRVGIDYEQYF
TGTGCCAGCAGACACAGGGTCGGAATAGACTACGAGCAGTACTTC
>TRBV6-1|NA|TRBJ2-1|few
CASSGHVGESNEQFF
TGTGCCAGCAGTGGTCACGTGGGTGAGAGCAATGAGCAGTTCTTC
>TRBV6-1|NA|TRBJ2-2|few
CASSPIWDGELFF
TGTGCCAGCAGCCCCATATGGGACGGGGAGCTGTTTTTT
>TRBV7-9|TRBD2|TRBJ2-7|NA
CASSRLAGESSYEQYF
TGTGCCAGCAGCCGACTAGCGGGGGAGAGCTCCTACGAGCAGTACTTC
>TRBV6-6|NA|TRBJ2-2|NA
CASSYLVTGELFF
TGTGCCAGCAGTTACCTCGTTACCGGGGAGCTGTTTTTT
>TRBV7-9|NA|TRBJ2-7|NA
CASSPAGETGGSYEQYF
TGTGCCAGCAGCCCCGCGGGGGAGACAGGCGGCTCCTACGAGCAGTACTTC
>TRBV3-1|NA|TRBJ2-5|few
CASSQGAEKQETQYF
TGTGCCAGCAGCCAAGGGGCAGAGAAGCAAGAGACCCAGTACTTC
>TRBV6-5|TRBD2|TRBJ2-1|NA
CASSFTSGGDGEQFF
TGTGCCAGCAGCTTTACTAGCGGGGGGGATGGTGAGCAGTTCTTC
>TRBV11-1|TRBD1|TRBJ2-7|few
CASSTYRGYEQYF
TGTGCCAGCAGCACCTACAGGGGCTACGAGCAGTACTTC
>TRBV12-3/TRBV12-4|NA|TRBJ1-2|many
CASSPGAEGYTF
TGTGCCAGCAGCCCAGGAGCAGAAGGCTACACCTTC
>TRBV20-1|TRBD1|TRBJ2-1|NA
CSAAPETGESNEQFF
TGCAGTGCAGCTCCGGAGACAGGGGAGTCGAATGAGCAGTTCTTC
>TRBV6-5|NA|TRBJ1-5|NA
CASSYEGYNQPQHF
TGTGCCAGCAGTTACGAGGGATACAATCAGCCCCAGCATTTT
>TRBV30|TRBD2|TRBJ2-1|NA
CAGYPGLVEDNEQFF
TGTGCCGGATATCCGGGACTAGTGGAGGACAATGAGCAGTTCTTC
>TRBV12-3/TRBV12-4|NA|TRBJ2-2|NA
CASLTPMDSGELFF
TGTGCCAGCCTTACTCCTATGGACTCCGGGGAGCTGTTTTTT
>TRBV12-3/TRBV12-4|NA|TRBJ2-6|few
CASSLSVGGSGANVLTF
TGTGCCAGCAGCCTGAGTGTGGGGGGCTCTGGGGCCAACGTCCTGACTTTC
>TRBV20-1|TRBD1|TRBJ1-4|few
CSARVVADRGLEPTNEKLFF
TGCAGTGCTAGAGTAGTAGCGGACAGGGGCCTTGAACCAACTAATGAAAAACTGTTTTTT
>TRBV12-3/TRBV12-4|TRBD1|TRBJ1-4|NA
CASRPGQGQNEKLFF
TGTGCCAGCAGACCGGGACAGGGCCAGAATGAAAAACTGTTTTTT
>TRBV3-1|NA|TRBJ2-7|NA
CASSQDLAAYEQYF
TGTGCCAGCAGCCAAGATTTGGCCGCCTACGAGCAGTACTTC
>TRBV12-3/TRBV12-4|NA|TRBJ2-2|many
CASSLGGLGTGELFF
TGTGCCAGCAGTTTGGGAGGACTGGGTACCGGGGAGCTGTTTTTT
>TRBV14|TRBD2|TRBJ2-5|NA
CASSQVGTRSIKGQETQYF
TGTGCCAGCAGCCAAGTAGGGACTAGGTCGATTAAGGGGCAAGAGACCCAGTACTTC
>TRBV27|NA|TRBJ2-7|NA
CACSPRASDYEQYF
TGTGCCTGCAGTCCCAGGGCTAGCGACTACGAGCAGTACTTC
>TRBV11-1|TRBD1|TRBJ1-3|few
CASSPPEGTASSGNTIYF
TGTGCCAGCAGCCCGCCAGAGGGGACAGCGAGCTCTGGAAACACCATATATTTT
>TRBV2|NA|TRBJ2-7|few
CASNPADTYEQYF
TGTGCCAGCAACCCCGCTGACACCTACGAGCAGTACTTC
>TRBV7-9|TRBD2|TRBJ2-3|NA
CASSLETGGPDTQYF
TGTGCCAGCAGCTTAGAGACGGGAGGGCCAGATACGCAGTATTTT
>TRBV4-1|NA|TRBJ1-2|NA
CASSPLLDSNYGYTF
TGCGCCAGCAGTCCCCTCCTGGACAGTAACTATGGCTACACCTTC
>TRBV4-1|NA|TRBJ2-1|NA
CASSQDMGENIEQFF
TGCGCCAGCAGCCAAGATATGGGGGAGAACATTGAGCAGTTCTTC
>TRBV3-1|NA|TRBJ1-6|few
CASSQGAARSYNSPLHF
TGTGCCAGCAGCCAAGGGGCGGCTCGGTCCTATAATTCACCCCTCCACTTT
>TRBV6-1|TRBD2|TRBJ2-7|NA
CASSPGFGGEAYEQYF
TGTGCCAGCAGTCCAGGGTTCGGGGGGGAAGCCTACGAGCAGTACTTC
>TRBV6-6|NA|TRBJ2-5|few
CASTSAETQYF
TGTGCCAGCACCAGTGCGGAGACCCAGTACTTC
>TRBV6-1|TRBD2|TRBJ2-1|NA
CASSEAWGGNEQFF
TGTGCCAGCAGTGAAGCTTGGGGGGGCAATGAGCAGTTCTTC
>TRBV7-6|TRBD1|TRBJ2-7|NA
CASSPRSLGQGAYEQYF
TGTGCCAGCAGCCCTCGGAGCCTCGGACAGGGGGCTTACGAGCAGTACTTC
>TRBV29-1|NA|TRBJ2-7|NA
CSVAGPTYEQYF
TGCAGCGTTGCCGGGCCCACCTACGAGCAGTACTTC
>TRBV15|NA|TRBJ2-7|NA
CATSREKGSSYEQYF
TGTGCCACCAGCAGAGAAAAAGGGAGCTCCTACGAGCAGTACTTC
>TRBV5-1|NA|TRBJ1-2|few
CASTGLDPNYGYTF
TGCGCCAGCACAGGGTTGGACCCTAACTATGGCTACACCTTC